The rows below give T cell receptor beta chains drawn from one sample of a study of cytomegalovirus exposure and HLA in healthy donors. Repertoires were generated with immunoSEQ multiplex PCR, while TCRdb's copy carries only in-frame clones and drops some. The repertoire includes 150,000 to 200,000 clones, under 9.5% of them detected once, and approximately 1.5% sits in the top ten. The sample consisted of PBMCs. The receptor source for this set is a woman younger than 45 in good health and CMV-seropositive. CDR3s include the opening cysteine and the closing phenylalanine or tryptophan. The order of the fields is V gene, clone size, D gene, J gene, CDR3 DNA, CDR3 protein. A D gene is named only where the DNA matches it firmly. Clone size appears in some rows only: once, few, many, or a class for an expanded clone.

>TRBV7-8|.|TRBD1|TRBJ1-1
TGTGCCAGCAGCCAGACAGGGGAGAACACTGAAGCTTTCTTT
CASSQTGENTEAFF
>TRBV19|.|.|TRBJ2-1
TGTGCCAGTAGTATTCCAGGGAAGGGCCCCTACAATGAGCAGTTCTTC
CASSIPGKGPYNEQFF
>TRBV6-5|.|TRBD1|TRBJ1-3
TGTGCCACAAAACAGACAGGGAACTCTGGAAACACCATATATTTT
CATKQTGNSGNTIYF
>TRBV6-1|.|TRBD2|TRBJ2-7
TGTGCCAGCAGTGAACTAGCGGGCTATTCAAAGCCGTACTTC
CASSELAGYSKPYF
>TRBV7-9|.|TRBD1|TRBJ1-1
TGTGCCAGCAGACCCGGACAGGGAACTGAAGCTTTCTTT
CASRPGQGTEAFF
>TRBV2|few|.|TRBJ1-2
TGTGCCAGCAGTGAAAGTGAGGGAGTGTACTATGGCTACACCTTC
CASSESEGVYYGYTF
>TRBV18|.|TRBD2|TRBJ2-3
TGTGCCAGCTCACCCTCACTAGCGGCCACAGATACGCAGTATTTT
CASSPSLAATDTQYF
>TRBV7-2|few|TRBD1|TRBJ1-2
TGTGCCAGCAGCCCCCAGGGACAGCTTTCTCGCTACACCTTC
CASSPQGQLSRYTF
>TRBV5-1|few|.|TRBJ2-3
TGCGCCAGCAGCCTTCAGTCAGCGACCAACCTGGGTGATACGCAGTATTTT
CASSLQSATNLGDTQYF
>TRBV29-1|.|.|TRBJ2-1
TGCAGCGTTGAACTAGTATGGCTAGCGTCAATTCGGGGTGAGCAGTTCTTC
CSVELVWLASIRGEQFF
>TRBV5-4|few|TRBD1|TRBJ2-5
TGTGCCAGCAGCAGCCAACAGGGGGGAGAGACCCAGTACTTC
CASSSQQGGETQYF
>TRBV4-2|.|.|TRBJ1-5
TGTGCCAGCAGCCAAGAGGCCAGGGGAGAATATCAGCCCCAGCATTTT
CASSQEARGEYQPQHF
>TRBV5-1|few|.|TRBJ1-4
TGCGCCAGCAGCTCGACGGCGTTTAGCGAAAAACTGTTTTTT
CASSSTAFSEKLFF
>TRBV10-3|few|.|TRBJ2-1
TGTGCCATCAGACCGAGCGACAGAAGCTCCTACAATGAGCAGTTCTTC
CAIRPSDRSSYNEQFF
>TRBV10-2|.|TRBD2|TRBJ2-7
TGCGCCAGCACCGGACTAGTCGACCGCTACGAGCAGTACTTC
CASTGLVDRYEQYF
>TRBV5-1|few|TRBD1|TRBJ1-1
TGCGCCAGCAGCTTGGGGGACAGGGGAGTCACTGAAGCTTTCTTT
CASSLGDRGVTEAFF
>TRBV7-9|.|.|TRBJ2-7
TGTGCCAGCAGCCTTGGAGGAGGGTACGAGCAGTACTTC
CASSLGGGYEQYF
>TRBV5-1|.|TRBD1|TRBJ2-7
TGCGCCAGCAGCTTGGCTCACGGGACAGATTCCTACGAGCAGTACTTC
CASSLAHGTDSYEQYF
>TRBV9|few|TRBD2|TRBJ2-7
TGTGCCAGCAGCCCCACGCGGGAGAATTACTACGAGCAGTACTTC
CASSPTRENYYEQYF
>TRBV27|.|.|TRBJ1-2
TGTGCCAGCAGTTTAAGGCAGGGCTATGGCTACACCTTC
CASSLRQGYGYTF
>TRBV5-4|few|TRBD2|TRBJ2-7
TGTGCCAGCAGCTTTGGGGGGGGGTCCTACGAGCAGTACTTC
CASSFGGGSYEQYF
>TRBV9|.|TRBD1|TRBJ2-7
TGTGCCAGCAGCCCCCGGACAGGGATCTACGAGCAGTACTTC
CASSPRTGIYEQYF
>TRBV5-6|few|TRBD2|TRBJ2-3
TGTGCCAGCAGCTTGGTTCTAGCGGGAGGGCGGGATACGCAGTATTTT
CASSLVLAGGRDTQYF
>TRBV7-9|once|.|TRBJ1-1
TGTGCCAGCAGCTTGACAGATGGCACTGAAGCTTTCTTT
CASSLTDGTEAFF
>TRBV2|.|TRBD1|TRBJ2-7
TGTGCCAGCAATGGGGACAGAGTCACCTACGAGCAGTACTTC
CASNGDRVTYEQYF
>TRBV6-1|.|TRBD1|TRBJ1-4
TGTGCCAGCAGTGGACTCAGGGGGCCTATTGAAAAACTGTTTTTT
CASSGLRGPIEKLFF
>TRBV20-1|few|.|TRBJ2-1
TGCAGTGCTAGACTCTACAATGAGCAGTTCTTC
CSARLYNEQFF
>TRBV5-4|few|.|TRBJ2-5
TGTGACAGAAGCTTAGCGGTCCAAGAGACCCAGTACTTC
CDRSLAVQETQYF
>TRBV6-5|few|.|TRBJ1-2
TGTGCCAGCAGTGGAGGGGAATTCGATGGCTACACCTTC
CASSGGEFDGYTF
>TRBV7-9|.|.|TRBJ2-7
TGTGCCAGCAGCTTACATCCCTACGAGCAGTACTTC
CASSLHPYEQYF
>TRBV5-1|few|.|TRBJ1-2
TGCGCCAGCAGCTTGGACCGGGGGACTAACTATGGCTACACCTTC
CASSLDRGTNYGYTF
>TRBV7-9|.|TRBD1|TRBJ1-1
TGTGCCAGCAGCTTAGGGGGACAGGGACTGAACACTGAAGCTTTCTTT
CASSLGGQGLNTEAFF
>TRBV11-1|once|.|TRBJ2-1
TGTGCCAGCAGCTTAGCGGCAAGCTCCTACAATGAGCAGTTCTTC
CASSLAASSYNEQFF
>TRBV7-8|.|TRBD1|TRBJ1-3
TGTGCCAGCAGCGAGACAGGGGGCGGTTTAACTGGAAACACCATATATTTT
CASSETGGGLTGNTIYF
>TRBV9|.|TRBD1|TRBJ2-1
TGTGCCAGCAGCGTAGTAGGGACAGGGGGCAATGAGCAGTTCTTC
CASSVVGTGGNEQFF
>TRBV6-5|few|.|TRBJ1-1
TGTGCCAGCAGCACCTCTTGGCTTGTGACTGAAGCTTTCTTT
CASSTSWLVTEAFF
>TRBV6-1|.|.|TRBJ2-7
TGTGCCAGCAGTGAAGGCCCCGGGGTGGGCGAGCAGTACTTC
CASSEGPGVGEQYF
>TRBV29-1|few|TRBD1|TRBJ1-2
TGCAGCGTCCGAATAGGACAGGCATACTATGGCTACACCTTC
CSVRIGQAYYGYTF
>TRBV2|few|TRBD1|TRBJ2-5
TGTGCCAGCAGTGGAGCAGGGGGCGTGGGTGGGGAGACCCAGTACTTC
CASSGAGGVGGETQYF
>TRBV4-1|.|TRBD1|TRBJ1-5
TGCGCCAGCAGCCAAGAGGGACCGACAGGGGGCAATCAGCCCCAGCATTTT
CASSQEGPTGGNQPQHF
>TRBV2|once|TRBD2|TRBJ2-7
TGTGCCAGCAGTGAGTTAAAGACTAGCGGGACCTCCTACGAGCAGTACTTC
CASSELKTSGTSYEQYF
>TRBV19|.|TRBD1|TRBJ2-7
TGTGCCAGTAGTATGACACAGGGGGGCTACGAGCAGTACTTC
CASSMTQGGYEQYF
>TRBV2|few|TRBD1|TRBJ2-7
TGTGCCAGCAGTTGGGACAGGGGCGAGCAGTACTTC
CASSWDRGEQYF
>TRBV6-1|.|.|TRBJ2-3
TGTGCCAGCAGTGAAATACAAGATACGCAGTATTTT
CASSEIQDTQYF
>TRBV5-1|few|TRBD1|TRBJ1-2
TGCGCCAGCCGAATCGGGACAGGGTATGGCTACACCTTC
CASRIGTGYGYTF
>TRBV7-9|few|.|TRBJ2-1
TGTGCCAGCAGCTTAGATACAGGGTTTCTGGGGCCGGGCCACAATGAGCAGTTCTTC
CASSLDTGFLGPGHNEQFF
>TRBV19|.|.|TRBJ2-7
TGTGCCAGTAGTCCCTGGCAGGGGCGGTACGAGCAGTACTTC
CASSPWQGRYEQYF
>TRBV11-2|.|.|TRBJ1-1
TGTGCCAGCAGCTTCGGAGGGAAGACTGAAGCTTTCTTT
CASSFGGKTEAFF
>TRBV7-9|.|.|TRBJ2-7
TGTGCCAGCAGCTCTCCGGGATCCGCACCCGAGCAGTACTTC
CASSSPGSAPEQYF
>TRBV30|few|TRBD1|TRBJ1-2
TGTGCCTGGAGTGTCCTCCACCCGGGACAGGGGTGGGGTGGCTACACCTTC
CAWSVLHPGQGWGGYTF
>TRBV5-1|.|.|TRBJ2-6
TGCGCCAGCATCGGGGACTTGGGGGGGGCCAACGTCCTGACTTTC
CASIGDLGGANVLTF
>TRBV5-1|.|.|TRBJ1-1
TGCGCCAGCAGCTTCGGACAGAAGCCCACTGAAGCTTTCTTT
CASSFGQKPTEAFF
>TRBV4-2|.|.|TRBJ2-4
TGTGCCAGCAGCCCGGCCGGGGAAAACATTCAGTACTTC
CASSPAGENIQYF
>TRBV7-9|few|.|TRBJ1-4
TGTGCCAGCAGCCGACAGACAGGCACTAATGAAAAACTGTTTTTT
CASSRQTGTNEKLFF
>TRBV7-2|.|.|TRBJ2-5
TGTGCCAGCAGCTTAGCGGGAGTAGCGGCAGAGACCCAGTACTTC
CASSLAGVAAETQYF
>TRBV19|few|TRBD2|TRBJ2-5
TGTGCCAGTAGTATTGCGGGGGATCAAGAGACCCAGTACTTC
CASSIAGDQETQYF
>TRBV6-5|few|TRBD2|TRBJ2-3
TGTGCCAGCACCACCCGAGGGAGGGCGGGGGATACGCAGTATTTT
CASTTRGRAGDTQYF
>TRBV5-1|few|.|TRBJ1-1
TGCGCCAGCAGCTTGATAAGCGGACAGTCTGAAGCTTTCTTT
CASSLISGQSEAFF
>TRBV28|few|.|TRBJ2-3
TGTGCCAGCAGTCCTAGTCGTATGAGGACAGATACGCAGTATTTT
CASSPSRMRTDTQYF
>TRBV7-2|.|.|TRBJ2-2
TGTGCCAGCAGCTTAGGACTAGTTATGAACACCGGGGAGCTGTTTTTT
CASSLGLVMNTGELFF